A selection of T cell receptor beta chains follows, all from one sample in a study of blood T cell repertoires in COVID-19. Sequenced by immunoSEQ multiplex PCR; TCRdb stores in-frame clones only, minus some. This sample carries 150,000 to 200,000 clones, around 87% of them seen once, and the ten largest clones take more than 6.5%. The sequencing sample was made of peripheral blood. These receptor sequences come from a woman older than 75 in a cohort sampled during active or convalescent COVID-19. Each CDR3 is given with its conserved first and last residue. Clone size is given for some rows only: seen once, a few or many times, or a class if the clone is expanded.

j_gene | v_gene | abundance | CDR3aa
TRBJ2-2 | TRBV27 | . | CASSFEIPGGELFF
TRBJ2-5 | TRBV5-4 | . | CASSLGQDKETQYF
TRBJ2-4 | TRBV4-3 | . | CASSQDINRAKNIQYF
TRBJ2-3 | TRBV4-2 | . | CASSQENGSTDTQYF
TRBJ1-4 | TRBV27 | . | CASSYTGVSEKLFF
TRBJ2-1 | TRBV27 | . | CASSSWTSGGEQFF
TRBJ2-5 | TRBV5-1 | . | CASSPRTSGLQGETQYF
TRBJ2-4 | TRBV11-2 | . | CASSLVGIAGGIAKNIQYF
TRBJ1-3 | TRBV5-8 | . | CASSSPTRVMLDTIYF
TRBJ2-5 | TRBV11-2 | . | CASSLGSAARGAGETQYF
TRBJ2-2 | TRBV5-5 | . | CASSFWTGAGTGELFF
TRBJ1-2 | TRBV29-1 | . | CSVERANYGYTF
TRBJ1-2 | TRBV19 | . | CASSPPQLYYGYTF
TRBJ1-5 | TRBV20-1 | . | CSASVGGREGPHF
TRBJ2-7 | TRBV19 | . | CASSIGGIIGSYEQYF
TRBJ1-5 | TRBV24-1 | . | CAVGERDQPQHF
TRBJ1-2 | TRBV6-5 | once | CASSYSEDPRGYTF
TRBJ1-1 | TRBV2 | once | CASSMVTGMNTEAFF
TRBJ2-3 | TRBV29-1 | . | CSVRAGSPTDTQYF
TRBJ1-5 | TRBV5-4 | . | CASSFGTGDQPQHF
TRBJ1-2 | TRBV4-2 | . | CASSLGGQGANYGYTF
TRBJ1-3 | TRBV18 | . | CASSEGISGNTIYF
TRBJ1-4 | TRBV6-5 | . | CASSPQGIGANLIF
TRBJ1-1 | TRBV4-3 | . | CASSHGTENTEAFF
TRBJ1-4 | TRBV9 | . | CASSGRTDREKLFF
TRBJ1-4 | TRBV29-1 | . | CSVSPRGRNEKLFF
TRBJ2-2 | TRBV9 | . | CASSGADSGELFF
TRBJ1-6 | TRBV20-1 | . | CSAREGLSLHF
TRBJ1-6 | TRBV11-3 | . | CASSSGRDSPLHF
TRBJ2-4 | TRBV4-1 | . | CASSRFSGLGGGIQYF
TRBJ1-2 | TRBV11-3 | . | CASSQGQGASGYTF
TRBJ2-4 | TRBV29-1 | once | CSVDWTGENIQYF
TRBJ2-1 | TRBV7-9 | . | CASSPRGLAGAGEQFF
TRBJ2-6 | TRBV5-8 | . | CASSAGQGAFGANVLTF
TRBJ2-1 | TRBV29-1 | . | CSAIRNGAGNEQFF
TRBJ1-1 | TRBV4-2 | . | CASSQLGQLMNTEAFF
TRBJ1-5 | TRBV6-2/TRBV6-3 | . | CASSFTGGNQPQHF
TRBJ1-5 | TRBV2 | once | CASLPGDSNQPQHF
TRBJ1-5 | TRBV5-1 | . | CASSLSGSNQPQHF
TRBJ2-2 | TRBV19 | . | CASSISRVNTGELFF
TRBJ2-3 | TRBV5-1 | . | CASSPVGDTQYF
TRBJ1-5 | TRBV6-6 | . | CASNVQGGGQPQHF
TRBJ1-2 | TRBV9 | once | CASSVVAGGGYTF
TRBJ2-1 | TRBV4-3 | . | CASSPGLAGREQFF
TRBJ2-3 | TRBV30 | many | CAWRASHREVGTQYF
TRBJ1-6 | TRBV15 | . | CATSSLTGSSYNSPLHF
TRBJ1-1 | TRBV29-1 | . | CSVHRGLLGSVFF
TRBJ2-7 | TRBV7-9 | . | CASSARDRGTYEQYF
TRBJ2-3 | TRBV5-4 | once | CASSLQGDTQYF
TRBJ1-3 | TRBV10-3 | . | CAISESQASGNTIYF
TRBJ2-3 | TRBV3-1/TRBV3-2 | . | CASSRTGGRVDTQYF
TRBJ2-5 | TRBV6-6 | . | CATQTERGGRETQYF
TRBJ1-2 | TRBV7-9 | . | CASSFSQGSEPYGYTF
TRBJ2-5 | TRBV9 | . | CASSAASGGPSGETQYF
TRBJ2-5 | TRBV4-1 | few | CASSRLPPHSVRETQYF
TRBJ2-2 | TRBV5-1 | . | CASIQGANTGELFF
TRBJ2-1 | TRBV7-2 | . | CASRNSQGRLQRQFF
TRBJ1-1 | TRBV3-1/TRBV3-2 | . | CASSPNRAEAFF
TRBJ2-1 | TRBV3-1/TRBV3-2 | . | CASSRSDSQTEFF